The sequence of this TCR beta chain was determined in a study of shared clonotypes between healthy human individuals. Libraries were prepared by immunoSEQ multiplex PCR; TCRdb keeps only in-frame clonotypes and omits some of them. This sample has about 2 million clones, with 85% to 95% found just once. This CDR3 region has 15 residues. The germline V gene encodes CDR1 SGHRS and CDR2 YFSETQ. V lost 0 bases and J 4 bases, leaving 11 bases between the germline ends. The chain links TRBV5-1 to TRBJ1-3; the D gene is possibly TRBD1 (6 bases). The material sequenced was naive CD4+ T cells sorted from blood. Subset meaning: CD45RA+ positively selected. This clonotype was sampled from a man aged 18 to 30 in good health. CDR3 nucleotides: TGCGCCAGCAGCTTGGTACAGGGTGCAGGAAACACCATATATTTT. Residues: CASSLVQGAGNTIYF.